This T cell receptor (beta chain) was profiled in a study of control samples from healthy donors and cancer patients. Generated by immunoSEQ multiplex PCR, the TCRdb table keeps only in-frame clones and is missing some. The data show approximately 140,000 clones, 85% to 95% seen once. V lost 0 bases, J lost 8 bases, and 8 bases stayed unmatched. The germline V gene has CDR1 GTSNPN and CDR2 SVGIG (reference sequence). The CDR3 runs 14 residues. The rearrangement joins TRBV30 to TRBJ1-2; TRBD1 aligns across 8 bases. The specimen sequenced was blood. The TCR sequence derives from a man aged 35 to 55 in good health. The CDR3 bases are TGTGCCTGGAGTGTACTCGACAGGGGAGGGGGCTACACCTTC. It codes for CAWSVLDRGGGYTF.